This T cell receptor (beta chain) was obtained from a study of cytomegalovirus exposure and HLA in healthy donors. 60 Vbeta and 13 Jbeta primers were used in PCR. The assay was immunoSEQ multiplex PCR, and TCRdb's table has in-frame clones only and misses some. The repertoire holds over 150,000 clones, with 85% as singletons. A remark on this clone: Its antigen is not known.

Study-level points and caveats: It was in a later analysis that TCR association rates were seen to vary by HLA locus, highest for DRB1 and lowest for HLA-C. Using the classifier, cytomegalovirus status was reportedly diagnosed with high specificity and sensitivity. In a later analysis, donors in an Asian-associated ancestry cluster reportedly had fewer N-insertions in productive TCRs than the cohort mean.

This clonotype was obtained from a boy aged 2-15 years in good health and CMV-seronegative. The sequenced sample consisted of PBMCs.

The CDR3 sequence: CSVTGTGETQYF. The CDR3 DNA follows: TGCAGCGTAACAGGGACGGGAGAGACCCAGTACTTC. The chain uses TRBV29-1 and TRBJ2-5, with D possibly TRBD1 on 6 matching bases. The germline V and J ends were trimmed by 6 bases and 4 bases, with 12 bases remaining between them. Germline V lookup: CDR1 SQVTM, CDR2 ANQGSEA. The CDR3 covers 12 residues.